Listed here are 14 T cell receptor beta chains from one sample, sequenced in a study of glioma-infiltrating T cells. Using RNA template, CDR3s of TCR alpha and beta were amplified with iRepertoire arm-PCR. Using its own MiXCR run on the multiplex PCR reads, TCRdb lists one record per CDR3 protein. The top ten clones hold 9.5% to 15% of a sample with about 400,000 distinct CDR3 sequences, roughly two fifths of them seen once. The specimen sequenced was glioma tissue, nonneoplastic brain tissue, or PBMCs (not recorded which). Every receptor here comes from a human donor with low-grade glioma or glioblastoma, undergoing nonglioma brain surgery, or in good health (not recorded which).

The table lists this clonotype with many counts. This chain uses TRBV6-1 with TRBJ2-3, with TRBD2 matching over 11 bases. V lost 6 bases to trimming and J lost 4 bases; unmatched junction nucleotides: 9. The germline V gene has CDR1 MNHNS and CDR2 SASEGT. The CDR3 extends over 16 amino acids. CDR3 loop: CASRPLAGVRADTQYF. The CDR3 coding sequence is TGTGCCAGCAGGCCACTAGCGGGAGTAAGGGCAGATACGCAGTATTTT.

This sequence joins TRBV6-1 and TRBJ2-7; the match to TRBD2 covers 7 bases. The CDR3 spans 12 residues. Germline trimming cut 11 bases from V and 2 bases from J; bases unmatched to any gene: 6. The germline gives CDR1 MNHNS, CDR2 SASEGT. CDR3 residues: CAVSGDAYEQYF. For the CDR3, the DNA is TGTGCCGTAAGCGGGGACGCCTACGAGCAGTACTTC.

This chain uses TRBV20-1 with TRBJ2-7; TRBD1 matches at 10 bases. Germline V lookup: CDR1 DFQATT, CDR2 SNEGSKA (reference sequence). The CDR3 runs 20 residues. Trimming at V came to 1 base and at J to 0 bases, leaving 18 bases not matched to a gene. Here the CDR3 reads CSARAPPGQGSRAASYEQYF. CDR3 nucleotides: TGCAGTGCTAGAGCTCCTCCGGGACAGGGGTCACGAGCGGCCTCCTACGAGCAGTACTTC.

The V call is TRBV15, the J call TRBJ1-2; no clear D. Germline assignment: CDR1 LNHNV and CDR2 YYDKDF (reference sequence). This CDR3 is 15 amino acids long. With 5 bases removed from V and 3 bases from J, the gap between germline ends came to 16 bases. CDR3 DNA: TGTGCCACCAGCCCAAGGCCACAGAACTACTATGGCTACACCTTC. Protein sequence: CATSPRPQNYYGYTF.

J is TRBJ2-2 and V is TRBV5-1; TRBD1 matches at 7 bases. Germline CDR1 SGHRS, CDR2 YFSETQ. V dropped 3 bases and J dropped 5; count of bases not matched to a gene: 10. The CDR3 has 16 amino acids. The CDR3 region is CASSSRDRWDTGELFF. CDR3 coding DNA: TGCGCCAGCAGCTCTAGGGACAGATGGGATACCGGGGAGCTGTTTTTT. The variable domain in full, completed from reference TRBV5-1 and TRBJ2-2, reads KAGVTQTPRYLIKTRGQQVTLSCSPISGHRSVSWYQQTPGQGLQFLFEYFSETQRNKGNFPGRFSGRQFSNSRSEMNVSTLELGDSALYLCASSSRDRWDTGELFFGEGSRLTVL.

The rearrangement links TRBV4-3 to TRBJ2-7, with 12 bases matching TRBD1. Germline V gives CDR1 LGHNA, CDR2 YSLEER. The CDR3 spans 20 residues. The V gene end was trimmed by 0 bases and the J gene end by 2 bases; junction bases not matched to a gene: 14. Here the CDR3 DNA reads TGCGCCAGCAGCCAAGAGAAGGCCCGGGACAGGGGGCGGAATGCCTACGAGCAGTACTTC. As protein: CASSQEKARDRGRNAYEQYF.

Regarding this clonotype: This may be a read error, as it is one base from a much larger clone. CDR3 DNA: TGTGCCAGAAGCTTTGATCTTGGCACTGAAGCTTTCTTT. This encodes CARSFDLGTEAFF. V usage is TRBV7-3 and J usage is TRBJ1-1; D ambiguous. Germline V gene data show CDR1 as SGHTA and CDR2 as FQGTGA. This CDR3 spans 13 amino acids.

This clonotype was seen ten or more times. The gene calls are TRBV27 and TRBJ2-1; D is ambiguous. CDR3 length: 16 amino acids. The V end was cut by 8 bases, the J end by 1 base, with 18 bases between. The germline gives CDR1 MNHEY, CDR2 SMNVEV (reference sequence). CDR3: CASGSTGFGSYNEQFF. The CDR3, as DNA: TGTGCCAGCGGATCAACGGGTTTCGGATCCTACAATGAGCAGTTCTTC.

At least ten counts were recorded for this clonotype. The chain has TRBV20-1 and TRBJ2-3; 13 bases line up with TRBD2. Per the germline V gene, CDR1 is DFQATT and CDR2 is SNEGSKA (reference sequence). With V trimmed by 5 bases and J by 1 base, 3 bases remained unmatched. The CDR3 sequence is 15 residues long. CDR3 sequence (DNA): TGCAGTGCTCCCGGGACTAGCGGGGGCACAGATACGCAGTATTTT. Its protein product is CSAPGTSGGTDTQYF.

This clonotype was recorded a few times. V gene TRBV28 combines with J gene TRBJ2-1; TRBD2 aligns across 7 bases. Trimming cost V 6 bases and J 2 bases; bases outside gene matches: 16. The CDR3 extends over 18 amino acids. Germline V gene data show CDR1 as MDHEN and CDR2 as SYDVKM. DNA for the CDR3: TGTGCCAGCAGCTCCTCTGCCCCCGCGGGAGACGCCTACAATGAGCAGTTCTTC. Translating it yields CASSSSAPAGDAYNEQFF.

The gene calls are TRBV7-2 and TRBJ2-7; 8 bases fit TRBD1. The trim removed 6 bases at V and 5 bases at J, leaving 6 bases unmatched. The germline V gene encodes CDR1 SGHTA and CDR2 FQGNSA. This CDR3 comprises 13 residues. The CDR3 protein is CASSHGQGHEQYF. DNA for the CDR3: TGTGCCAGCAGTCACGGACAGGGCCACGAGCAGTACTTC.

A word on this clonotype: A much larger clone sits a single nucleotide away, making a read error possible. CDR3 amino acids: CASTSRGGSYNEQYF. In nucleotides, the CDR3 is TGTGCCAGCACTTCGCGCGGGGGCTCCTACAATGAGCAGTACTTC. The chain carries TRBV6-9 and TRBJ2-7, with D perhaps TRBD2 (7 bases). The CDR3 loop spans 15 amino acids. Trimming cost V 7 bases and J 7 bases, with 23 bases left between them. The germline gives CDR1 MNHGY, CDR2 SVAAGI.

This clonotype was seen only a few times. V is TRBV28 and J is TRBJ2-7; D not resolved. Trimming removed 5 bases from V and 3 bases from J, with 11 bases in between. The CDR3 consists of 13 residues. CDR1 and CDR2 from the germline V gene are MDHEN and SYDVKM. The CDR3 DNA follows: TGTGCCAGCAGTCTTCGAAGCTTCTACGAGCAGTACTTC. Its protein product is CASSLRSFYEQYF.

This clonotype was detected only a few times. The chain links TRBV4-1 to TRBJ2-7; D perhaps matches TRBD2 (6 bases). Germline V gene data show CDR1 as MGHRA and CDR2 as YSYEKL. The germline V and J ends were trimmed by 1 base and 2 bases, with 12 bases remaining between them. The CDR3 is 15 residues long. The CDR3 spells CASSQVGGATYEQYF. CDR3 coding DNA: TGCGCCAGCAGCCAAGTAGGAGGGGCCACCTACGAGCAGTACTTC.